One sample yielded the 21 T cell receptor beta chains listed below, sequenced in a study of shared clonotypes between healthy human individuals. Naive CD8 cells lacked CD45RO, underwent positive selection for CCR7 and left out terminally differentiated effector memory CD45RA+ cells. TCRdb keeps only in-frame clones here, not all; method: immunoSEQ multiplex PCR. The sample yields around 650,000 clones, 96% seen once. The material sequenced was naive CD8+ T cells sorted from blood. The receptors derive from a woman aged 25 to 45 in good health.

J is TRBJ2-7 and V is TRBV27; D is ambiguous. This CDR3 has 15 amino acids. CDR1 is MNHEY and CDR2 is SMNVEV in the germline V gene (reference sequence). The V end was cut by 3 bases, the J end by 2 bases, with 14 bases between. CDR3 coding DNA: TGTGCCAGCAGTTTTGGAGCCGGGTCTACCTACGAGCAGTACTTC. Amino acids: CASSFGAGSTYEQYF.

The CDR3 is CASRPGQGKLSSYEQYF. In DNA form, the CDR3 reads TGTGCCAGCCGCCCGGGACAGGGAAAGTTAAGCTCCTACGAGCAGTACTTC. The rearrangement uses TRBV27 and TRBJ2-7; 9 bases fit TRBD1. The V and J ends lost 8 bases and 0 bases, in that order; junction bases with no gene match: 14. The CDR3 sequence is 17 residues long. Germline CDR1 and CDR2: MNHEY and SMNVEV (reference sequence).

This chain connects TRBV5-6 to TRBJ1-2, with a possible D match to TRBD1 (5 bases). The germline V gene has CDR1 SGHDT and CDR2 YYEEEE. V lost 4 bases to trimming and J lost 1 base, with 11 bases between them. The CDR3 runs 14 residues. The CDR3 nucleotides read TGTGCCAGCAGCCTGGGGGACCTTAACTATGGCTACACCTTC. It is translated as CASSLGDLNYGYTF.

The chain has TRBV4-1 and TRBJ2-2; D ambiguous. Germline V lookup: CDR1 MGHRA, CDR2 YSYEKL. Trimming removed 3 bases from V and 5 bases from J, with 7 bases in between. The CDR3 is 13 amino acids. The CDR3 DNA reads as TGCGCCAGCAGCCAGGACCATACCGGGGAGCTGTTTTTT. Encoded protein: CASSQDHTGELFF.

J is TRBJ2-7 and V is TRBV6-1, with TRBD2 matching 13 bases. The CDR3 runs to 15 residues. The V gene's germline CDR1 is MNHNS and CDR2 SASEGT. V lost 3 bases and J lost 5; bases outside the gene matches: 4. The CDR3 spells CASSELTSGRNEQYF. The CDR3 DNA is TGTGCCAGCAGTGAGTTGACTAGCGGGAGGAACGAGCAGTACTTC.

The chain uses TRBV25-1 and TRBJ2-5; TRBD1 matches 7 bases. Germline-derived CDR1 and CDR2 are MGHDK and SYGVNS. CDR3 length: 17 residues. After removal of 1 base from V and 1 base from J, the junction contained 9 bases not matched to a gene. CDR3 region: CASSELTGMGFQETQYF. In nucleotides, the CDR3 is TGTGCCAGCAGTGAATTGACAGGGATGGGATTCCAAGAGACCCAGTACTTC.

This clone was seen a single time. This sequence joins TRBV5-8 and TRBJ1-2, with 7 bases identical to TRBD1. Unmatched junction bases numbered 5, after V lost 0 bases and J lost 6 bases. CDR1 and CDR2 (germline): SGHTS, YDEGEE. The CDR3 length is 14 residues. The CDR3 loop reads CASSLDRGGNGYTF. DNA for the CDR3: TGTGCCAGCAGCTTGGACAGGGGTGGGAATGGCTACACCTTC.

Only one count was recorded for this clone. The chain recombines TRBV28 with TRBJ2-7; D is perhaps TRBD1 or TRBD2 (5 bases each). The CDR3 sequence is 11 residues long. From germline, CDR1 is MDHEN and CDR2 SYDVKM. CDR3 sequence reads: CGSGTTYEQYF. CDR3 DNA sequence: TGTGGGTCTGGGACCACCTACGAGCAGTACTTC.

With regard to this clone: The junction departs from germline at one end; a sequencing error may be responsible. The rearrangement links TRBV7-2 to TRBJ2-7; D gene ambiguous. The CDR3 has 12 residues. From germline, CDR1 is SGHTA and CDR2 FQGNSA. The CDR3 nucleotides read TGTGCCAGCAGCCCCGACGAAGACGAGCAGCACTTC. Residues: CASSPDEDEQHF.

The V gene is TRBV28, the J gene TRBJ2-3, with a possible D match to TRBD2 (6 bases). Germline CDR1 is MDHEN and CDR2 is SYDVKM. The CDR3 length is 12 residues. V was pared by 6 bases and J by 8 bases, with 12 bases between. The CDR3 is CASSYGGGTQYF. CDR3 nucleotides: TGTGCCAGCAGCTACGGGGGTGGTACGCAGTATTTT.

The chain has TRBV11-2 and TRBJ2-1, with unresolved D. Germline V gives CDR1 SGHAT, CDR2 FQNNGV. The CDR3 is 13 residues long. The V and J ends lost 8 bases and 6 bases respectively, with 14 bases between them. CDR3 nucleotide sequence: TGTGCCAGCGCTCTTGGATCCGGCAATGAGCAGTTCTTC. It specifies CASALGSGNEQFF.

This clone has just a few counts. DNA of the CDR3: TGTGCCAGCAGCTTGGGCCAGACTACTAAGGATGAGCAGTTCTTC. Protein product: CASSLGQTTKDEQFF. The chain employs TRBV5-6 and TRBJ2-1; D perhaps matches TRBD2 (5 bases). The CDR3 sequence is 15 residues long. Trimming removed 0 bases from V and 8 bases from J, with 15 bases in between. The germline gives CDR1 SGHDT, CDR2 YYEEEE.

This clone was recorded only once. The chain joins TRBV7-9 to TRBJ2-1; 7 bases are a match to TRBD1. This CDR3 contains 12 residues. V lost 6 bases, J lost 12 bases, and 8 bases stayed unmatched. Germline CDR1 SEHNR, CDR2 FQNEAQ (reference sequence). CDR3 bases: TGTGCCAGCAGGCTGGGGACAGCCGGGCAGTTCTTC. This sequence encodes CASRLGTAGQFF.

The V gene is TRBV6-6, the J gene TRBJ2-1; 9 bases align to TRBD1. Per germline, CDR1 MNHNY and CDR2 SVGAGI (reference sequence). The CDR3 runs to 14 residues. V dropped 0 bases and J dropped 7; count of bases not matched to a gene: 1. The CDR3 coding sequence is TGTGCCAGCAGTTACTCCGGGACAGGGAATGAGCAGTTCTTC. Protein product: CASSYSGTGNEQFF.

The CDR3 DNA sequence: TGTGCCAGCAGTTCCCTCGGGGGACACTACCAAGAGACCCAGTACTTC. It translates to CASSSLGGHYQETQYF. The chain is built from TRBV6-5 and TRBJ2-5; D is perhaps TRBD1 or TRBD2 (6 bases each). The CDR3 extends over 16 amino acids. Germline V gene data show CDR1 as MNHEY and CDR2 as SVGAGI. V was clipped by 4 bases and J by 0 bases, with 15 bases between them.

The J gene is TRBJ2-1, the V gene TRBV9, with a possible D match to TRBD2 (5 bases). This CDR3 has 17 amino acids. The germline V gene encodes CDR1 SGDLS and CDR2 YYNGEE. Trimming left V 2 bases short and J 1 base short, with 16 bases between. CDR3: CASSVGLMTGSYNEQFF. As DNA, the CDR3 is TGTGCCAGCAGCGTGGGATTAATGACGGGGTCCTACAATGAGCAGTTCTTC.

The chain links TRBV5-5 to TRBJ2-7; maybe TRBD1 (5 bases). The CDR3 has 14 residues. Deletions cut 1 base from V and 4 bases from J, with 12 bases between. The germline gives CDR1 SGHKS, CDR2 YYEKEE (reference sequence). CDR3 loop: CASSLSRAAYEQYF. DNA for the CDR3: TGTGCCAGCAGCTTGTCCAGGGCGGCGTACGAGCAGTACTTC. Full variable domain (missing parts from reference TRBV5-5 and TRBJ2-7): DAGVTQSPTHLIKTRGQQVTLRCSPISGHKSVSWYQQVLGQGPQFIFQYYEKEERGRGNFPDRFSARQFPNYSSELNVNALLLGDSALYLCASSLSRAAYEQYFGPGTRLTVT.

The chain links TRBV9 to TRBJ1-5; D is unresolved. Trimming left V 0 bases short and J 6 bases short, with 10 bases between. Germline CDR1 is SGDLS and CDR2 is YYNGEE. This CDR3 has 14 residues. The CDR3 DNA follows: TGTGCCAGCAGCGTAGGTCCGTTGGGTCAGCCCCAGCATTTT. Amino acid sequence: CASSVGPLGQPQHF.

This clone was seen just once. In DNA form, the CDR3 reads TGTGCCAGCAGTTACTCAGGGGCAGGGGAAGCTTTCTTT. Translated: CASSYSGAGEAFF. The chain uses TRBV6-5 and TRBJ1-1; possibly TRBD1 for D (5 bases). Germline values: CDR1 MNHEY, CDR2 SVGAGI. The CDR3 runs 13 residues. Trimming removed 0 bases at V and 8 bases at J, with 10 bases between.

The V and J genes are TRBV13 and TRBJ1-2; 7 bases match TRBD1. V was pared by 3 bases and J by 6 bases, with 10 bases of the junction left unmatched. The germline V gene encodes CDR1 PRHDT and CDR2 FYEKMQ (reference sequence). The CDR3 sequence is 15 residues long. The CDR3 reads CASSFGQGVGDGYTF. In nucleotides, the CDR3 is TGTGCCAGCAGCTTTGGGCAGGGGGTGGGAGATGGCTACACCTTC. Together with reference TRBV13 and TRBJ1-2, the CDR3 gives the full variable domain: AAGVIQSPRHLIKEKRETATLKCYPIPRHDTVYWYQQGPGQDPQFLISFYEKMQSDKGSIPDRFSAQQFSDYHSELNMSSLELGDSALYFCASSFGQGVGDGYTFGSGTRLTVV.

The chain combines TRBV5-5 with TRBJ1-1, with unresolved D. The CDR3 is made up of 13 amino acids. The germline V and J ends were trimmed by 3 bases and 5 bases, with 11 bases remaining between them. Germline V gene lookup returns CDR1 SGHKS and CDR2 YYEKEE (reference sequence). The CDR3 reads CASSSPGWTEAFF. In nucleotides, the CDR3 is TGTGCCAGCAGCTCCCCGGGGTGGACTGAAGCTTTCTTT.